This T cell receptor beta chain was profiled in a study of blood T cell repertoires in COVID-19. At the level of the study: Samples taken during acute and convalescent COVID-19 were collected in the United States, Italy and Spain. PBMCs, B-cell-depleted T cells, or T cells provided the cDNA or gDNA that made up the material.

Original processing notes: Estimates of nucleated cell counts were drawn from the amplification of reference gene primers. The assay was immunoSEQ multiplex PCR, and TCRdb's table has in-frame clones only and misses some. The V and J calls and clone size are taken from that table; D and trimming were inferred from the DNA. The sample lists about 230,000 clones, over 80% occurring once. Germline V gene lookup returns CDR1 MNHEY and CDR2 SVGAGI. The ends were cut back, 4 bases at V and 6 bases at J, with 14 bases in the middle. This CDR3 comprises 14 residues. The clonotype originates from a man between 40 and 49 years old with acute or convalescent COVID-19. Sequencing was carried out using peripheral blood. V and J are TRBV6-5 and TRBJ2-3, with a possible D match to TRBD1 (5 bases). In DNA form, the CDR3 reads TGTGCCAGCAGTTTACAGGTATCGAGCGATACGCAGTATTTT. This translates into CASSLQVSSDTQYF.